This TCR beta chain was profiled in a study of blood T cells in healthy people across ages. Overall study results and limits: Higher diversity, along with more naive CD4+ cells, distinguished long-lived donors from aged donors.

This clonotype was seen ten or more times. The antigen remains unidentified. Primed by a sample-barcoded 5' primer and a J-beta primer mix, a second PCR proceeded for about 6 to 11 cycles. Each CDR3 protein gets one entry after TCRdb re-called the 5' RACE reads with MiXCR. The sample carries around 900,000 distinct CDR3 sequences, more than 25% recorded once. Germline V gives CDR1 MNHNY, CDR2 SVGAGI (reference sequence). This CDR3 is 17 amino acids long. V was cut by 6 bases and J by 12 bases, with 30 bases left in between. V is TRBV6-6 and J is TRBJ2-1, with D perhaps matching TRBD2 (6 bases). The sequenced sample was blood. The receptor's source is a woman aged 80 or over in good health. The CDR3 region has the DNA TGTGCCAGCAGAAATAATCTTCCGGGCTCCGTCCTGGGAGGGCAGTTCTTC. Translation: CASRNNLPGSVLGGQFF.